Listed here is a single T cell receptor (beta chain). Its antigen is currently unknown. With baseline, cycle 4 day 1, and cycle 7 day 1 as timepoints, blood was sampled. Only in-frame clones appear in the TCRdb table, and some are missing; sequencing was by immunoSEQ multiplex PCR. The data show fewer than 80,000 clones, roughly nine tenths seen once. The V end lost 1 base, the J end lost 2 bases, and 11 bases lay between the germline ends. Germline V gene data show CDR1 as SEHNR and CDR2 as FQNEAQ (reference sequence). The CDR3 has 15 residues. The data were obtained in a study of OX40 agonist ivuxolimab in advanced cancers. About the study: Having had anti-PD-1, anti-PD-L1 or anti-CTLA-4 therapy before was allowed, and over 35% had some. Notes on the study in general: The investigators did not determine what antigen specificity the expanded peripheral T cells had. On average, CD8+ T cells showed a greater number of expanded clones than CD4+.

V gene TRBV7-9 combines with J gene TRBJ2-5, with a possible D match to TRBD1 (5 bases). This receptor was taken from an adult with an advanced solid tumor such as melanoma, head and neck, liver or kidney cancer. Sequenced here: CD4+ or CD8+ T cells sorted from blood, sampled in a trial of the OX40 agonist ivuxolimab. CDR3 sequence (DNA): TGTGCCAGCAGCTTAGGGGGCCAGGAGCAAGAGACCCAGTACTTC. As protein: CASSLGGQEQETQYF.